Below, 23 T cell receptor beta chains from the same sample are listed, as sequenced in a study of cytomegalovirus exposure and HLA in healthy donors. Vbeta (60) and Jbeta (13) primers were used in the PCR. TCRdb keeps only in-frame clones here, not all; method: immunoSEQ multiplex PCR. This sample has about 180,000 clones; over 70% occur once, and the top ten carry 6% to 7.5%. Sequenced sample: PBMCs. These receptors all stem from a man aged 30 to 39 in good health and CMV-seropositive.

The CDR3 loop is CASRAALNTEAFF. DNA for the CDR3: TGTGCCAGCAGAGCGGCTTTAAACACTGAAGCTTTCTTT. The chain recombines TRBV2 with TRBJ1-1; no definite D call. Germline V gene lookup returns CDR1 SNHLY and CDR2 FYNNEI. V was clipped by 6 bases and J by 2 bases, with 10 bases between them. This CDR3 has 13 amino acids.

V usage is TRBV6-1 and J usage is TRBJ2-5, with D tentatively TRBD2 (6 bases). Trimming took off 3 bases at V and 5 bases at J, with 19 bases between the two ends. The CDR3 is made up of 16 amino acids. From germline, CDR1 is MNHNS and CDR2 SASEGT. For the CDR3, the DNA is TGTGCCAGCAGTGATGGCGGGACCGGGACTCGGGAGACCCAGTACTTC. This codes for CASSDGGTGTRETQYF.

This clone has more than one count but fewer than ten. The chain couples TRBV6-1 to TRBJ1-4; no reliable D call. The CDR3 contains 14 residues. In germline, CDR1 is MNHNS, CDR2 SASEGT. V was trimmed by 2 bases and J by 8 bases, leaving 12 bases between them. CDR3 coding DNA: TGTGCCAGCAGTGAAATCAGATACGGGGAAAAACTGTTTTTT. As protein: CASSEIRYGEKLFF.

The chain's CDR3 is CASSQGQGARAFF. In nucleotides, the CDR3 is TGTGCCAGCAGCCAGGGACAGGGGGCGCGCGCTTTCTTT. The chain joins TRBV7-8 to TRBJ1-1, with 12 bases fitting TRBD1. The V and J ends lost 5 bases and 11 bases, in that order; junction bases with no gene match: 6. Germline assignment: CDR1 SGHVS and CDR2 FQNEAQ. This CDR3 has 13 amino acids.

This clone appeared once. The rearrangement links TRBV7-2 to TRBJ2-7, with 10 bases matching TRBD1. V was pared by 3 bases and J by 6 bases, with 5 bases of the junction left unmatched. This CDR3 contains 14 residues. Germline assignment: CDR1 SGHTA and CDR2 FQGNSA. This chain's CDR3 is CASSFRQGASEQYF. Here the CDR3 DNA reads TGTGCCAGCAGCTTTAGACAGGGGGCTTCCGAGCAGTACTTC.

V usage is TRBV6-6 and J usage is TRBJ2-1; 11 bases fit TRBD2. The length of the CDR3 is 15 residues. The germline V gene has CDR1 MNHNY and CDR2 SVGAGI (reference sequence). V shed 3 bases, J shed 5 bases, and the junction held 3 bases outside the gene matches. This chain's CDR3 is CASSYSGRGDNEQFF. CDR3 DNA: TGTGCCAGCAGTTATAGCGGGAGGGGTGACAATGAGCAGTTCTTC.

The chain has TRBV27 and TRBJ2-7; 8 bases line up with TRBD1. The CDR3 loop spans 14 amino acids. V gave up 3 bases and J gave up 1 base; unmatched junction bases: 2. Germline CDR1 is MNHEY and CDR2 is SMNVEV (reference sequence). This CDR3 reads CASSFGTGSYEQYF. The CDR3 DNA is TGTGCCAGCAGTTTCGGGACAGGATCCTACGAGCAGTACTTC.

J is TRBJ2-5 and V is TRBV7-2; possible D gene TRBD1, 6 bases. The CDR3 totals 14 residues. CDR1 and CDR2 from the germline V gene are SGHTA and FQGNSA. V was clipped by 3 bases and J by 2 bases, with 10 bases between them. CDR3 DNA: TGTGCCAGCAGCTTTCAGGGGTCACAAGAGACCCAGTACTTC. It codes for CASSFQGSQETQYF.

V gene TRBV30 combines with J gene TRBJ2-6; 7 nucleotides match TRBD1. Germline CDR1 reads GTSNPN; CDR2 reads SVGIG (reference sequence). This CDR3 region has 16 residues. J was trimmed by 1 base and V by 3 bases; bases with no gene match: 6. CDR3 bases: TGTGCCTGGAGGAGCACAGGGGTTTCTGGGGCCAACGTCCTGACTTTC. It yields the protein CAWRSTGVSGANVLTF. The full variable domain, with the rest looked up from reference TRBV30 and TRBJ2-6, is SQTIHQWPATLVQPVGSPLSLECTVEGTSNPNLYWYRQAAGRGLQLLFYSVGIGQISSEVPQNLSASRPQDRQFILSSKKLLLSDSGFYLCAWRSTGVSGANVLTFGAGSRLTVL.

A remark on this clone: The identical CDR3 is also encoded by other nucleotide sequences in the sample. The rearrangement links TRBV6-1 to TRBJ1-2; no definite D call. Germline CDR1 is MNHNS and CDR2 is SASEGT. Trimming shortened V by 0 bases and J by 4 bases, and 3 bases separated the two germline ends. The CDR3 consists of 12 residues. The DNA of the CDR3 is TGTGCCAGCAGTGAAGCCTCCTATGGCTACACCTTC. It encodes CASSEASYGYTF.

This sequence joins TRBV7-2 and TRBJ2-4, with TRBD2 identical over 12 bases. Unmatched junction bases numbered 4, after V lost 1 base and J lost 6 bases. Germline loops: CDR1 SGHTA, CDR2 FQGNSA. This CDR3 has 16 residues. The DNA of the CDR3 is TGTGCCAGCAGCTTAGTTCGACTAGCGGGGGCAAACATTCAGTACTTC. Its translation: CASSLVRLAGANIQYF.

The chain carries TRBV5-6 and TRBJ1-2; D is undetermined. The germline V gene encodes CDR1 SGHDT and CDR2 YYEEEE. V was shortened by 0 bases and J by 4 bases, with 10 bases between the two germline ends. The CDR3 has 14 amino acids. The CDR3: CASSLVSAGYGYTF. Written as DNA, the CDR3 is TGTGCCAGCAGCTTGGTCTCGGCGGGCTATGGCTACACCTTC.

The chain recombines TRBV5-1 with TRBJ2-7; TRBD2 agrees at 7 bases. V trimming: 8 bases; J trimming: 3 bases; junction bases outside the gene matches: 5. This CDR3 comprises 12 residues. Germline lookup yields CDR1 SGHRS and CDR2 YFSETQ. CDR3 nucleotide sequence: TGCGCCAGTTCCTGGGGGGGCTACGAGCAGTACTTC. This codes for CASSWGGYEQYF.

This clone has more than one count but fewer than ten. This chain joins TRBV14 and TRBJ1-1; D is undetermined. V was trimmed by 0 bases and J by 0 bases, leaving 8 bases between them. Germline loops: CDR1 SGHDN, CDR2 FVKESK. This CDR3 contains 15 residues. CDR3 in DNA: TGTGCCAGCAGCCAAGATGGGGAGATGAACACTGAAGCTTTCTTT. This translates into CASSQDGEMNTEAFF.

The chain has TRBV7-9 and TRBJ2-7, with 12 positions matching TRBD1. CDR3 size: 14 residues. Germline V gene data show CDR1 as SEHNR and CDR2 as FQNEAQ (reference sequence). With V trimmed by 6 bases and J by 7 bases, 7 bases remained unmatched. The DNA of the CDR3 is TGTGCCAGCAGACGAGGGGACAGGGGGCTTGAGCAGTACTTC. Amino acid sequence: CASRRGDRGLEQYF.

This clone was seen once. In nucleotides, the CDR3 is TGTGCCAGTACTGATGGCGGGGGATATTACAATGAGCAGTTCTTC. Translating gives CASTDGGGYYNEQFF. The chain combines TRBV19 with TRBJ2-1, with 7 nucleotides matching TRBD2. This CDR3 spans 15 amino acids. CDR1 is LNHDA and CDR2 is SQIVND in the germline V gene (reference sequence). V dropped 7 bases and J dropped 4; count of bases not matched to a gene: 10.

This clone was counted a few times. The chain recombines TRBV4-1 with TRBJ2-2; D unresolved. Trimming shortened V by 2 bases and J by 2 bases, and 12 bases separated the two germline ends. This CDR3 region has 16 residues. Germline V CDR1 and CDR2: MGHRA, YSYEKL. The CDR3 is CASSQLTLINTGELFF. As DNA, the CDR3 is TGCGCCAGCAGCCAATTGACACTCATCAACACCGGGGAGCTGTTTTTT.

The chain links TRBV5-4 to TRBJ2-5; D perhaps matches TRBD1 (5 bases). The CDR3 length is 15 residues. Germline-derived CDR1 and CDR2 are SGHNT and YYREEE (reference sequence). The V end was cut by 0 bases, the J end by 4 bases, with 13 bases between. CDR3 residues: CASSLGQGRIETQYF. In DNA, the CDR3 is TGTGCCAGCAGCTTGGGGCAGGGTAGAATAGAGACCCAGTACTTC. The complete variable domain, with remaining parts taken from reference TRBV5-4 and TRBJ2-5, reads ETGVTQSPTHLIKTRGQQVTLRCSSQSGHNTVSWYQQALGQGPQFIFQYYREEENGRGNFPPRFSGLQFPNYSSELNVNALELDDSALYLCASSLGQGRIETQYFGPGTRLLVL.

The chain is built from TRBV19 and TRBJ2-1; D might be TRBD2 (6 bases). This CDR3 is built from 16 residues. The V gene's germline CDR1 is LNHDA and CDR2 SQIVND (reference sequence). The V end lost 0 bases, the J end lost 8 bases, and 17 bases lay between the germline ends. CDR3 amino acids: CASSIEGSGVGDEQFF. The CDR3 DNA follows: TGTGCCAGTAGTATAGAGGGTAGCGGAGTTGGCGATGAGCAGTTCTTC.

The rearrangement uses TRBV6-5 and TRBJ2-3; the D gene is possibly TRBD2 (6 bases). Trimming pared 7 bases from V and 6 bases from J, leaving 8 bases between. The germline gives CDR1 MNHEY, CDR2 SVGAGI. CDR3 length: 11 residues. The CDR3 is CASTGGDTQYF. In nucleotides, the CDR3 is TGTGCCAGCACCGGAGGGGATACGCAGTATTTT.

The genes are TRBV29-1 and TRBJ2-7, with 16 bases aligning to TRBD2. The CDR3 sequence is 16 residues long. CDR1 SQVTM and CDR2 ANQGSEA come from the germline V gene. V trimming: 5 bases; J trimming: 6 bases; junction bases outside the gene matches: 10. The CDR3 protein is CSVSPGTSGRAGEQYF. In DNA form, the CDR3 reads TGCAGCGTTTCTCCCGGGACTAGCGGGAGGGCCGGCGAGCAGTACTTC.

The rearrangement uses TRBV4-1 and TRBJ1-2; 8 bases align to TRBD1. Germline CDR1 MGHRA, CDR2 YSYEKL. The junction had 10 bases not matched to a gene; V was cut back by 0 bases and J by 4 bases. The CDR3 is 17 residues long. In DNA form, the CDR3 reads TGCGCCAGCAGCCAAGATGTTCAGGGGGCGCGACTCTATGGCTACACCTTC. This translates into CASSQDVQGARLYGYTF.

The rearrangement links TRBV11-2 to TRBJ2-1; D is possibly TRBD2 (6 bases). CDR1 is SGHAT, CDR2 FQNNGV, per germline. The length of the CDR3 is 15 residues. V was shortened by 5 bases and J by 3 bases, with 14 bases between the two germline ends. This chain's CDR3 is CASSPPLAVYNEQFF. CDR3 nucleotides: TGTGCCAGCAGCCCCCCACTAGCTGTCTACAATGAGCAGTTCTTC.